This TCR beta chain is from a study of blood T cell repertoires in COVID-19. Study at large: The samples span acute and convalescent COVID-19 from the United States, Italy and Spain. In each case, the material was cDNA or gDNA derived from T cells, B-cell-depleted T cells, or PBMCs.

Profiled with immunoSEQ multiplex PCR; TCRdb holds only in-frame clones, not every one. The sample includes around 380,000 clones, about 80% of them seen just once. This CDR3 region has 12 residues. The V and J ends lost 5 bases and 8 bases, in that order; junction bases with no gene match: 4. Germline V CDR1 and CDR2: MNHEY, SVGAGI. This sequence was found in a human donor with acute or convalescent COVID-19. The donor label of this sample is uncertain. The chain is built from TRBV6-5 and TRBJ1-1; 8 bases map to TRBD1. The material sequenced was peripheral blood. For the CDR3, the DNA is TGTGCCAGCAGTACAGGGGGGATAGAAGCTTTCTTT. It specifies CASSTGGIEAFF.